This T cell receptor (beta chain) was recorded in a study of blood T cell repertoires in COVID-19. Original analysis: Amplifying reference gene primers gave estimates of nucleated cell counts. Clones were sequenced by immunoSEQ multiplex PCR, and TCRdb holds only the in-frame ones, with some missing. V and J calls plus clone size are reproduced from that table; the DNA served to infer D and trimming. The sample consists of around 230,000 clones, about nine tenths of them appearing once. V gave up 0 bases and J gave up 2 bases; unmatched junction bases: 2. The CDR3 length is 16 residues. CDR1 is MNHEY and CDR2 is SVGEGT in the germline V gene.

The chain uses TRBV6-2 or TRBV6-3 and TRBJ2-1; TRBD2 agrees at 9 bases. The sequence came from a woman in her 30s with acute COVID-19. The sequenced material came from PBMCs or T cells enriched from blood (not recorded which). The CDR3 protein is CASSYSTSGTYNEQFF. In nucleotides, the CDR3 is TGTGCCAGCAGTTACTCGACTAGCGGAACCTACAATGAGCAGTTCTTC.